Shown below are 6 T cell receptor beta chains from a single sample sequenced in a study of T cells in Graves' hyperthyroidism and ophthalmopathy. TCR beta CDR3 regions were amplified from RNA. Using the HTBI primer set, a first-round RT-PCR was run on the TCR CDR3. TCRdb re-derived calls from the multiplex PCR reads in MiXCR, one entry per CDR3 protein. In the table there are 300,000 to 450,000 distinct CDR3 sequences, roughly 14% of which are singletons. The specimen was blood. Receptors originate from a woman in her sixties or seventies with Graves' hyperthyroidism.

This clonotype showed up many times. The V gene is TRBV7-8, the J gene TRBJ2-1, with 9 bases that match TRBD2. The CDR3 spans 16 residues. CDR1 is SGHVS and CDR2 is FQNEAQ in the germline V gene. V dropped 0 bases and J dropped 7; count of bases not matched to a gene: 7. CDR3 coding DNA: TGTGCCAGCAGCTTAGCCGTGACTAGCGGTTGGAATGAGCAGTTCTTC. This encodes CASSLAVTSGWNEQFF.

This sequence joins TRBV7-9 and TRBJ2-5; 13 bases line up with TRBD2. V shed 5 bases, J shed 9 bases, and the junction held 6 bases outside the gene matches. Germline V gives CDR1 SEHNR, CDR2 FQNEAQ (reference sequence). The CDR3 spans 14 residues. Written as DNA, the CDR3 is TGTGCCAGCAGCCCGGGACTAGCGGGAAAGGCCCAGTACTTC. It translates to CASSPGLAGKAQYF.

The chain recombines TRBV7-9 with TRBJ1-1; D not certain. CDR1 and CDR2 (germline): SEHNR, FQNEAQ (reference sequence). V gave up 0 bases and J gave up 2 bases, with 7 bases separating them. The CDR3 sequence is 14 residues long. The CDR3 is CASSLALANTEAFF. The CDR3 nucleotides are TGTGCCAGCAGCTTAGCGCTGGCAAACACTGAAGCTTTCTTT. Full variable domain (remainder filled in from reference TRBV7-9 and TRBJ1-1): DTGVSQNPRHKITKRGQNVTFRCDPISEHNRLYWYRQTLGQGPEFLTYFQNEAQLEKSRLLSDRFSAERPKGSFSTLEIQRTEQGDSAMYLCASSLALANTEAFFGQGTRLTVV.

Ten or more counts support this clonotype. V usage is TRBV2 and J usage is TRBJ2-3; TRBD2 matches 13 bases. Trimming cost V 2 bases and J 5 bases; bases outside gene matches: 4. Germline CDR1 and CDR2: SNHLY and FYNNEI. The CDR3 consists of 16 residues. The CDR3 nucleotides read TGTGCCAGCAGTGAATTAGGACTAGCGGGAGAAGATACGCAGTATTTT. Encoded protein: CASSELGLAGEDTQYF.

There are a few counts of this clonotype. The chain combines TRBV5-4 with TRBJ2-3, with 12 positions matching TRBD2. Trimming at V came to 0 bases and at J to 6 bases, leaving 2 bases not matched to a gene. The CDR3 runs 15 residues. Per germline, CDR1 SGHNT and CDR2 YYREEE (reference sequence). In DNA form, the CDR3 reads TGTGCCAGCAGCTTGGGTACTAGCGGGAGGGATACGCAGTATTTT. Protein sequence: CASSLGTSGRDTQYF.

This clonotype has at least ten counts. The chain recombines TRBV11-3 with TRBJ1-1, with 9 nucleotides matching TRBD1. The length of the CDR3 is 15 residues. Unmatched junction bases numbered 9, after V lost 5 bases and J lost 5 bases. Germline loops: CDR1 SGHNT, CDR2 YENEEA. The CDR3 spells CASSLQGQGQTEAFF. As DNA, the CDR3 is TGTGCCAGCAGCCTCCAGGGACAGGGTCAGACTGAAGCTTTCTTT.